This T cell receptor (beta chain) is drawn from a study of cytomegalovirus exposure and HLA in healthy donors. PCR was performed using 60 Vbeta and 13 Jbeta primers. Profiled with immunoSEQ multiplex PCR; TCRdb holds only in-frame clones, not every one. The table has some 150,000 clones, 78% seen once. Details on this clone: Antigen: not known.

Notes on the study in general: In an earlier analysis, about 87% or about 30%: the productive usage of most TCR beta V segments. Per a later analysis, HLA-associated TCR beta chains showed more clonal expansion than other, equally common TCR beta chains. Later analysis identified a missense DCLRE1C variant that was linked to TCR beta V- and J-gene trimming. Several top significant clusters appeared, in a later analysis, to be linked to common viral pathogens.

This CDR3 is 14 amino acids long. Germline values: CDR1 MDHEN, CDR2 SYDVKM. V was trimmed by 3 bases and J by 4 bases, leaving 10 bases between them. This receptor was taken from a male donor in good health and CMV-seronegative. The rearrangement joins TRBV28 to TRBJ2-1; D may be TRBD2 (6 bases). The sample was PBMCs. The CDR3 coding sequence is TGTGCCAGCAGTTTGGCGGGACTTTACAATGAGCAGTTCTTC. This codes for CASSLAGLYNEQFF.